This T cell receptor (beta chain) was observed in a study of blood T cell repertoires in COVID-19. Study overall: The analysed material was cDNA or gDNA that came from T cells, B-cell-depleted T cells, or PBMCs.

There are 17 residues in the CDR3. Germline-derived CDR1 and CDR2 are SGHNT and YYREEE (reference sequence). Trimming removed 2 bases from V and 0 bases from J, with 14 bases in between. In the source study's methods: By means of reference gene primer amplification, nucleated cell counts were estimated. Clones were sequenced by immunoSEQ multiplex PCR, and TCRdb holds only the in-frame ones, with some missing. V and J calls and clone size are given by that table; D and trimming were obtained from the DNA. This table holds 29,000 or so clones, approximately 67% found once. Material for sequencing was peripheral blood. This TCR was sampled from a human donor in a cohort sampled during active COVID-19. The J gene is TRBJ2-2, the V gene TRBV5-4; tentative D call: TRBD2 (5 bases). The CDR3 bases are TGTGCCAGCAGCTTAGGTCGGACCGGGGCGAACACCGGGGAGCTGTTTTTT. Translated, it gives CASSLGRTGANTGELFF.